A selection of T cell receptor beta chains follows, all from one sample in a study of ipilimumab plus nivolumab after autologous stem cell transplantation. Libraries were prepared by immunoSEQ multiplex PCR; TCRdb keeps only in-frame clonotypes and omits some of them. The table has around 84,000 clones, 75% to 85% seen once; the top ten hold 2.2%. The material sequenced was PBMCs, taken in a trial of ipilimumab plus nivolumab as post-transplant consolidation. These receptors originate from a male donor with diffuse large B-cell lymphoma. CDR3s include the opening cysteine and the closing phenylalanine or tryptophan. The D gene is left open where the match is weak. The listing skips clone size in some rows; elsewhere it reads once, few, many or a size class.

V,J,D,size,CDR3,DNA
TRBV6-5,TRBJ2-7,TRBD1,-,CASSLRDRGSYEQYF,TGTGCCAGCAGCCTCCGGGACAGGGGTTCCTACGAGCAGTACTTC
TRBV5-4,TRBJ1-1,-,-,CASSLRSGNTEAFF,TGTGCCAGCAGCTTGAGGTCCGGGAACACTGAAGCTTTCTTT
TRBV18,TRBJ2-5,TRBD2,-,CASSPRRTSRGETQYF,TGTGCCAGCTCACCCCGGCGGACTAGCCGGGGAGAGACCCAGTACTTC
TRBV7-2,TRBJ1-2,-,-,CASSLDPDDSYGYTF,TGTGCCAGCAGCTTAGATCCGGATGATTCTTATGGCTACACCTTC
TRBV6-5,TRBJ1-1,-,-,CASSSHGTPNTEAFF,TGTGCCAGCAGTTCACACGGGACACCGAACACTGAAGCTTTCTTT
TRBV27,TRBJ2-7,TRBD2,-,CASSSQTSGGAPEQYF,TGTGCCAGCAGTTCCCAGACTAGCGGGGGGGCGCCCGAGCAGTACTTC
TRBV7-2,TRBJ2-1,TRBD2,-,CASSSPPLAEQFF,TGTGCCAGCAGTTCTCCCCCACTAGCGGAGCAGTTCTTC
TRBV29-1,TRBJ2-7,TRBD1,-,CSVERDRGGWQYF,TGCAGCGTGGAAAGGGACAGGGGGGGATGGCAGTACTTC
TRBV29-1,TRBJ1-1,-,-,CSVNRGGTEAFF,TGCAGCGTCAACCGGGGCGGCACTGAAGCTTTCTTT
TRBV7-7,TRBJ2-5,-,-,CASPSRRPGQETQYF,TGTGCCAGCCCCTCCCGGCGGCCGGGACAAGAGACCCAGTACTTC
TRBV12-5,TRBJ1-5,-,-,CASGLMLPGGSNQPQHF,TGTGCTAGTGGTTTGATGCTCCCCGGGGGCAGCAATCAGCCCCAGCATTTT
TRBV19,TRBJ1-2,-,few,CASSMTIRRTYGYTF,TGTGCCAGTAGTATGACGATTAGGAGGACCTATGGCTACACCTTC
TRBV10-3,TRBJ2-3,-,-,CAISDQEANTQYF,TGTGCCATCAGTGACCAGGAAGCGAATACGCAGTATTTT
TRBV7-2,TRBJ2-5,-,-,CASSLGWETQYF,TGTGCCAGCAGCTTAGGTTGGGAGACCCAGTACTTC
TRBV11-2,TRBJ2-5,TRBD1,-,CASSVSTGPETQYF,TGTGCCAGCAGCGTCTCGACAGGGCCAGAGACCCAGTACTTC
TRBV7-7,TRBJ1-6,-,-,CASSLMFESSPLHF,TGTGCTAGCAGCTTAATGTTCGAGTCTTCACCCCTCCACTTT
TRBV18,TRBJ2-7,TRBD2,-,CASSRTSGEYEQYF,TGTGCCAGCTCGCGGACTAGCGGGGAATACGAGCAGTACTTC
TRBV18,TRBJ2-5,-,-,CASSLFTPPGPGETQYF,TGTGCCAGCTCACTTTTCACCCCACCGGGGCCAGGGGAGACCCAGTACTTC
TRBV14,TRBJ1-6,-,-,CASSQDLKDSPLHF,TGTGCCAGCAGCCAAGATCTCAAGGATTCACCCCTCCACTTT